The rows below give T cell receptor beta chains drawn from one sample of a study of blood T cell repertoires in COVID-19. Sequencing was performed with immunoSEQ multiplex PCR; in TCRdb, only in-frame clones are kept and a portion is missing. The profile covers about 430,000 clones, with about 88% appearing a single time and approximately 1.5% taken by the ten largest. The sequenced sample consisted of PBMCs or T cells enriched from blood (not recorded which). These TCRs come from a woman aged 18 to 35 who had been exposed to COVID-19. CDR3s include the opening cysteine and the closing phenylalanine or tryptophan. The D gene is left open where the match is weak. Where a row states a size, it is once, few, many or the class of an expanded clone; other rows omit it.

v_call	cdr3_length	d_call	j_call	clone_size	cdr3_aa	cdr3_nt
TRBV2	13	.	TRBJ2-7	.	CASRLAADYEQYF	TGTGCCAGCAGATTAGCGGCTGACTACGAGCAGTACTTC
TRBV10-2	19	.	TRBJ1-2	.	CASSGRIQTASPINYGYTF	TGCGCCAGCAGTGGCAGAATCCAGACAGCCAGCCCTATTAACTATGGCTACACCTTC
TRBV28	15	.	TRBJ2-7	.	CASSLEFPGFYEQYF	TGTGCCAGCAGTTTAGAGTTCCCAGGCTTCTACGAGCAGTACTTC
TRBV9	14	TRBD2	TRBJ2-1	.	CASSNLAGGNEQFF	TGTGCCAGCAGCAATCTAGCGGGGGGCAATGAGCAGTTCTTC
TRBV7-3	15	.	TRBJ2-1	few	CASSLGSTGFDEQFF	TGTGCCAGCAGCTTAGGTTCTACAGGGTTCGATGAGCAGTTCTTC
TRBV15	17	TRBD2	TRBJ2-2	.	CATSGIWTSANTGELFF	TGTGCCACCAGCGGTATCTGGACTAGCGCTAACACCGGGGAGCTGTTTTTT
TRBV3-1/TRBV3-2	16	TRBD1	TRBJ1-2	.	CASSQTPQGGQRGYTF	TGTGCCAGCAGCCAAACCCCTCAAGGGGGCCAGAGGGGCTACACCTTC
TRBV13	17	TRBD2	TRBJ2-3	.	CASSKRRTSGRPDTQYF	TGTGCCAGCAGCAAAAGGAGGACTAGCGGGAGGCCAGATACGCAGTATTTT
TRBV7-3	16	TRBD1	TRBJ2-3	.	CASSGSGQGRRDTQYF	TGTGCCAGCAGCGGATCGGGACAGGGTCGTAGAGATACGCAGTATTTT
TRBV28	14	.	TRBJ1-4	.	CASSEGGPNEKLFF	TGTGCCAGCAGTGAGGGCGGCCCTAATGAAAAACTGTTTTTT
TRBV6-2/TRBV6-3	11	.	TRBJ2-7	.	CASSYPDEQYF	TGTGCCAGCAGTTACCCGGACGAGCAGTACTTC
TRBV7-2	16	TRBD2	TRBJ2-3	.	CASSYRLAGGRDTQYF	TGTGCCAGCAGCTACCGACTAGCGGGGGGTAGGGATACGCAGTATTTT
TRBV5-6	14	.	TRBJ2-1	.	CASWGLARDNEQFF	TGTGCCAGCTGGGGGCTAGCTAGGGACAATGAGCAGTTCTTC
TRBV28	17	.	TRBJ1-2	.	CASSLSDTYGGYYGYTF	TGTGCCAGCAGTTTATCCGACACCTACGGGGGGTACTATGGCTACACCTTC
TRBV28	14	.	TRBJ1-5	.	CASRTEAGGQPQHF	TGTGCCAGCAGAACGGAGGCGGGTGGTCAGCCCCAGCATTTT